This T cell receptor beta chain comes out of a study of shared clonotypes between healthy human individuals. Study-level results: Investigators expected sequencing depth to affect clonotype sharing among donors.

Germline CDR1 MNHNS, CDR2 SASEGT. V was cut by 7 bases and J by 8 bases, with 13 bases left in between. The CDR3 extends over 12 amino acids. Running of the assay took place at deep level. Original processing methods: For the immunoSEQ data, sequences were junction-only without quality scores, so filtering differed. Method: immunoSEQ multiplex PCR; TCRdb's copy keeps in-frame clones and lacks some. V, J and clone size derive from that table, while D and trimming were established from the DNA sequence. The profile shows 400,000 to 500,000 clones, around 80% of them singletons. Unsorted samples drew genomic DNA from tens of millions of PBMCs. Concerning this clone itself: What it recognizes is unknown.

Input material: PBMCs. The V call is TRBV6-1, the J call TRBJ2-3; the D is unclear. This sequence was found in a woman in her forties in good health. Some clones in this sample may be carry-over from other donors' samples. The CDR3 DNA follows: TGTGCCAGCACCGAAGGTAGTGGTACGCAGTATTTT. Amino acids: CASTEGSGTQYF.